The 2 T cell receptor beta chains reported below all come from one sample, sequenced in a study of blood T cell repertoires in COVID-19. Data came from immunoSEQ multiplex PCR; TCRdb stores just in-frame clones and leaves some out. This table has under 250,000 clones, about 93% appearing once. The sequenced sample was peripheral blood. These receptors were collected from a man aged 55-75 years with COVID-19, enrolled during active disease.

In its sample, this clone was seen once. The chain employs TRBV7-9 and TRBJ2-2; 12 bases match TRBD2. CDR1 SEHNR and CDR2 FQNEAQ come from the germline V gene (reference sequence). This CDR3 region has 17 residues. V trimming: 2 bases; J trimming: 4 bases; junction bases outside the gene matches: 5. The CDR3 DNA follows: TGTGCCAGCAGCTTAACCGCTAGCGGGAGGGCCACCGGGGAGCTGTTTTTT. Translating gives CASSLTASGRATGELFF. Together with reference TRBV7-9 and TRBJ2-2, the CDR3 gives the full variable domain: DTGVSQNPRHKITKRGQNVTFRCDPISEHNRLYWYRQTLGQGPEFLTYFQNEAQLEKSRLLSDRFSAERPKGSFSTLEIQRTEQGDSAMYLCASSLTASGRATGELFFGEGSRLTVL.

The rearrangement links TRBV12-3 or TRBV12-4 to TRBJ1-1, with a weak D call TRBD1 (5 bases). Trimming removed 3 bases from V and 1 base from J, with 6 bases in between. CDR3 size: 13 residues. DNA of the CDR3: TGTGCCAGCAGTTTGACAGCGAACACTGAAGCTTTCTTT. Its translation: CASSLTANTEAFF.